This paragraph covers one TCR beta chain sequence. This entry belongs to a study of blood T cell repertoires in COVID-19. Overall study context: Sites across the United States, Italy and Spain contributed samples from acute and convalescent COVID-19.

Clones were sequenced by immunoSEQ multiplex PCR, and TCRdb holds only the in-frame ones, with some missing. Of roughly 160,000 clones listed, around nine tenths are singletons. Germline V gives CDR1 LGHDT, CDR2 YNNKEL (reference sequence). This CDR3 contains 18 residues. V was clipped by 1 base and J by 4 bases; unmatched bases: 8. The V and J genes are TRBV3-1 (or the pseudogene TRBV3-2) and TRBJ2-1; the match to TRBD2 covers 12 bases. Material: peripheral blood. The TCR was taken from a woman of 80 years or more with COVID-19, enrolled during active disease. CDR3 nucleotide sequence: TGTGCCAGCAGCCAAGTCTCTAGCGGGAGGGCCCTGTACAATGAGCAGTTCTTC. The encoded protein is CASSQVSSGRALYNEQFF.